This TCR beta chain is from a study of OX40 agonist ivuxolimab in advanced cancers. Study-wide results and caveats: Clonal expansion from baseline to week 6 occurred in both CD4+ and CD8+ T cells.

For this clone: Its antigen is currently unknown.

The CDR3 has 12 amino acids. Germline CDR1 and CDR2: MNHNS and SASEGT. J was trimmed by 6 bases and V by 9 bases; bases with no gene match: 7. Profiling relied on immunoSEQ multiplex PCR, and the TCRdb table lists in-frame clones only, not all of them. The sample has around 26,000 clones; over 60% are singletons. The chain employs TRBV6-1 and TRBJ2-7; TRBD1 agrees at 8 bases. The source was CD4+ or CD8+ T cells sorted from blood, collected in a trial of the OX40 agonist ivuxolimab. The receptor was isolated from an adult with an advanced solid tumor such as melanoma, head and neck, liver or kidney cancer. The CDR3 spells CASRGTGGEQYF. DNA of the CDR3: TGTGCCAGTCGAGGGACAGGCGGCGAGCAGTACTTC.